The TCR beta chain under discussion was sequenced for a study of blood T cell repertoires in COVID-19. Study overall: Samples representing acute and convalescent COVID-19 were sourced from the United States, Italy and Spain. Sources were T cells, B-cell-depleted T cells, or PBMCs; the material itself was cDNA or gDNA.

How the authors handled the data: Researchers report that nucleated cell counts were estimated from reference gene primer amplification. TCRdb's copy holds only in-frame clones and misses some; the assay was immunoSEQ multiplex PCR. That table gives V, J and clone size, and the DNA gave D and trimming. The sample lists a few hundred thousand clones, around 87% occurring once. CDR3 size: 13 residues. CDR1 and CDR2 (germline): SGHAT, FQNNGV. The ends were cut back, 6 bases at V and 2 bases at J, with 11 bases in the middle. The study drew participants aged about 18 to 89 years from under 30 US areas. Sequences were obtained from PBMCs or T cells enriched from blood (not recorded which). The sequence derives from a man aged 25-40 years who had been exposed to COVID-19. The rearrangement uses TRBV11-2 and TRBJ2-7, with D possibly TRBD2 on 6 matching bases. The CDR3 coding sequence is TGTGCCAGCAGTCGACGGACTACCTACGAGCAGTACTTC. Protein: CASSRRTTYEQYF. The variable domain in full, with the rest retrieved from reference TRBV11-2 and TRBJ2-7, is EAGVAQSPRYKIIEKRQSVAFWCNPISGHATLYWYQQILGQGPKLLIQFQNNGVVDDSQLPKDRFSAERLKGVDSTLKIQPAKLEDSAVYLCASSRRTTYEQYFGPGTRLTVT.